The following is a T cell receptor beta chain sequence with its context. The antigen remains undetermined. Other nucleotide sequences from this sample produce the same CDR3. Deep level was the assay's run setting. Several immunoSEQ plates received, in even portions, the genomic DNA of each subset. The repertoire was sequenced with immunoSEQ multiplex PCR; TCRdb's copy has only in-frame clones and lacks some. The sample shows 2 million to 2.5 million clones, around 90% of them seen only once. The entry originates in a study of shared clonotypes between healthy human individuals. Study-wide context: Every donor yielded three CD4 naive, three CD4 memory, two CD8 naive and one CD8 memory plate. Study outcomes and limitations: The study generally estimated greater richness for naive than memory subsets.

There are 14 residues in the CDR3. V lost 0 bases to trimming and J lost 4 bases, with 9 bases between them. Germline loops: CDR1 ENHRY, CDR2 SYGVKD. The specimen sequenced was naive CD4+ T cells from PBMCs. The subset is: CD45RA+ positively selected. The J gene is TRBJ1-1, the V gene TRBV10-3, with a tentative D call TRBD1 (5 bases). The sequence was collected from a man younger than 30 in good health. Some clones in this sample may be carry-over from other donors' samples. The CDR3 here is CAISESWGGTEAFF. The CDR3 coding sequence is TGTGCCATCAGTGAGTCATGGGGGGGCACTGAAGCTTTCTTT.